This entry concerns a single T cell receptor beta chain. Time point defined: blood from clinic visit 5 months post-surgery; TSC patient then seizure free. Surgery cases with the highest brain T cell transcript signatures were chosen for sequencing. Germline V gives CDR1 DFQATT, CDR2 SNEGSKA (reference sequence). The CDR3 totals 13 residues. With V trimmed by 3 bases and J by 6 bases, 4 bases remained unmatched. This entry is derived from a study of brain T cells in children with intractable seizures. Produced via immunoSEQ multiplex PCR; TCRdb's table is partial and in-frame only. The sample holds about 340,000 clones; nearly 95% are singletons and the top ten take 4.5% to 7%.

The TCR comes from a boy under three years old with tuberous sclerosis and intractable seizures. Material: peripheral blood, obtained 4 to 5 months after surgery. This chain uses TRBV20-1 with TRBJ1-5; 8 bases are shared with TRBD1. The CDR3 loop reads CSASRTGRQPQHF. CDR3 coding DNA: TGCAGTGCTAGTAGGACAGGGCGTCAGCCCCAGCATTTT.